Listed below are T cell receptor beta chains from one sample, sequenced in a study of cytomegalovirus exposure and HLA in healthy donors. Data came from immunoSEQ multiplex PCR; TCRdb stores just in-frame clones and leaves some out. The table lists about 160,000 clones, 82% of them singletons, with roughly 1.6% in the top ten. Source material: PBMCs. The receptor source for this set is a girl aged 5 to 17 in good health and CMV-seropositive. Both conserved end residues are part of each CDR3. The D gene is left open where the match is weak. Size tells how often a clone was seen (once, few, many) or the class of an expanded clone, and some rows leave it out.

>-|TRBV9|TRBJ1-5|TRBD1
TGTGCCAGCAGCGTAGGACAGGGCTATAATCAGCCCCAGCATTTT
CASSVGQGYNQPQHF
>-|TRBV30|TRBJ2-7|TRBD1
TGTGCCTGGAGTGTCAAGGGACAGGGCTACGAGCAGTACTTC
CAWSVKGQGYEQYF
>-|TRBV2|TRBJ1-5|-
TGTGCCAGCAGTGAGGGCAGGGTAGACAATCAGCCCCAGCATTTT
CASSEGRVDNQPQHF
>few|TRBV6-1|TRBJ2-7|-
TGTGCCAGCAGTGAAGCGGCCCCCTACGAGCAGTACTTC
CASSEAAPYEQYF
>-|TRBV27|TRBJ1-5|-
TGTGCCAGCAGTTACAGGGCCAGGGAGCAGCCCCAGCATTTT
CASSYRAREQPQHF
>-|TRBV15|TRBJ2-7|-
TGTGCCACCAGCAGGGACAAGGACAGCCCCAGGGTCTCTTACGAGCAGTACTTC
CATSRDKDSPRVSYEQYF
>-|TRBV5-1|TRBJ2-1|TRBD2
TGCGCCAGCAGCCCCATTCTAGCGGGGGGGGGCAATGAGCAGTTCTTC
CASSPILAGGGNEQFF
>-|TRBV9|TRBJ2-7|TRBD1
TGTGCCAGCAGCGTATTAGGACAGGGGGCGGGAGAGCAGTACTTC
CASSVLGQGAGEQYF
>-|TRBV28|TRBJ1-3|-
TGTGCCAGCAGTTTGGTGTGGGGCACAAGGGGCTCTGGAAACACCATATATTTT
CASSLVWGTRGSGNTIYF
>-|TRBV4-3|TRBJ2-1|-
TGCGCCAGCAGCCAAGATACGTCTACCTACAATGAGCAGTTCTTC
CASSQDTSTYNEQFF
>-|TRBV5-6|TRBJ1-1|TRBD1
TGTGCCAGCAGCGTAGAACCGACAGGGGTGGCAGCTTTCTTT
CASSVEPTGVAAFF
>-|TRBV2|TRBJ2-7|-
TGTGCCAGCAGGGCATCTTACGAGCAGTACTTC
CASRASYEQYF
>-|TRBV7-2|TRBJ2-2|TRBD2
TGTGCCAGCAGCTTAACCCGGACTAGCCTCACCGGGGAGCTGTTTTTT
CASSLTRTSLTGELFF
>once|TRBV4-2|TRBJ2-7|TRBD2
TGTGCCAGCAGGGACACTAGCGGGAGTGACGAGCAGTACTTC
CASRDTSGSDEQYF
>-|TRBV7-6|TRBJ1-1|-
TGTGCCAGCAGCCCTAGGGGGTATCGGGGCCACCAGAACACTGAAGCTTTCTTT
CASSPRGYRGHQNTEAFF
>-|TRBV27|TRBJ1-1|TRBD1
TGTGCCAGCAGTTTATTTGGGACAGGGGTCACTGAAGCTTTCTTT
CASSLFGTGVTEAFF
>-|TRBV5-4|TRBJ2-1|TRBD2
TGTGCCAGCAGCAGGGGACTAGCGGGCAATGAGCAGTTCTTC
CASSRGLAGNEQFF
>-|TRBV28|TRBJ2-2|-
TGTGCCAGCAGTTTACACTCCGGAGGGCTGTGGGAGCTGTTTTTT
CASSLHSGGLWELFF
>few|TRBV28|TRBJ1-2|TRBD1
TGTGCCAGCAGTTTATACAGGGGGCCGTCTAACTATGGCTACACCTTC
CASSLYRGPSNYGYTF
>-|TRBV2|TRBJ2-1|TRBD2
TGTGCCAGCACTCCGGCGGGAGTCAACTACAATGAGCAGTTCTTC
CASTPAGVNYNEQFF
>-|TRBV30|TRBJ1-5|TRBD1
TGTGCCTGGAGTGATCCAATGGTGTGGGGACAGGGTCGGCTAGGACAGCCCCAGCATTTT
CAWSDPMVWGQGRLGQPQHF
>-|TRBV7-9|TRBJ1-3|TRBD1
TGTGCCAGCAGCTTAGGGGGACAGAGCTCTGGAAACACCATATATTTT
CASSLGGQSSGNTIYF
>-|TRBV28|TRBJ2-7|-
TGTGCCAGCAGTTCAGCGGTCTCCCAACGAACCTACGAGCAGTACTTC
CASSSAVSQRTYEQYF
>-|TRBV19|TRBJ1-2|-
TGTGCCAGTAGCCTTAGACACTTAAACTATGGCTACACCTTC
CASSLRHLNYGYTF
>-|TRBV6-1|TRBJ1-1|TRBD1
TGTGCCAGCAGCACCTACAGGGGGTCGAACACTGAAGCTTTCTTT
CASSTYRGSNTEAFF
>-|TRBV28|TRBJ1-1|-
TGTGCCAGCAGTTTTACGGGGAACACTGAAGCTTTCTTT
CASSFTGNTEAFF
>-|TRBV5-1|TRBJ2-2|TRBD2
TGCGCCAGCAGCCTGGGACTAGCGGGAGGGTACACCGGGGAGCTGTTTTTT
CASSLGLAGGYTGELFF
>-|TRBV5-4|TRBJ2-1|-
TGTGCCAGCAGCTCGCTAGCGATCAACAATGAGCAGTTCTTC
CASSSLAINNEQFF
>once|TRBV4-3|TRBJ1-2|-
TGCGCCAGCAGCCAAGATCCTCTGGAGGACTATGGCTACACCTTC
CASSQDPLEDYGYTF
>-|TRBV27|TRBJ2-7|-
TGTGCCAGCAGTTCAGGGTTTGGCTACGAGCAGTACTTC
CASSSGFGYEQYF
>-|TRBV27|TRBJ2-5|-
TGTGCCAGCACCTCGGGCGGGACCTCTTACTTC
CASTSGGTSYF
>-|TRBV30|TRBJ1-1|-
TGTGCTTTTGGACACTCCCCTCTAGAAGCTTTCTTT
CAFGHSPLEAFF
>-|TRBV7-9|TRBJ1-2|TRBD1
TGTGCCAGCAGCTTAGCGGGCGGACAGGGGGCGTATGGCTACACCTTC
CASSLAGGQGAYGYTF
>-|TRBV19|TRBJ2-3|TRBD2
TGTGCCAGTAGTAGGCGGTCGCGGGGGGGCCCAGATACGCAGTATTTT
CASSRRSRGGPDTQYF
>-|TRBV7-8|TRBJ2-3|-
TGTGCCAGCAGCTTAGTAGGAGGCGTCACAGATACGCAGTATTTT
CASSLVGGVTDTQYF
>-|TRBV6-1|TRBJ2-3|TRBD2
TGTGCCAGCAGTGCCCTGGTTAGCGGGTTCCGACCGGCAGATACGCAGTATTTT
CASSALVSGFRPADTQYF
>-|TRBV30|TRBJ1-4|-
TGTGCCTGGAGTGTACGGACGACCGGGGGAAAACTGTTTTTT
CAWSVRTTGGKLFF
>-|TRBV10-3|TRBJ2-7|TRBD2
TGTGCCATCAGTGAGGGACTAGCGGGTGGGTCCGAGCAGTACTTC
CAISEGLAGGSEQYF
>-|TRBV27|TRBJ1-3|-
TGTGCCAGCCGCAGGACACAGGTAGCCGGAAACACCATATATTTT
CASRRTQVAGNTIYF
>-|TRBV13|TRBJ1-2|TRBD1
TGTGCCAGCAGCTCCCGGGACAGGGGGCTCTATGGCTACACCTTC
CASSSRDRGLYGYTF
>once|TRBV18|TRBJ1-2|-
TGTGCCAGCTCACCACGACAGTTCGCCCCGGGCTACACCTTC
CASSPRQFAPGYTF
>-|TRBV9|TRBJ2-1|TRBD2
TGTGCCAGCAGCGTACCTACTAGCGGGGGATACAATGAGCAGTTCTTC
CASSVPTSGGYNEQFF
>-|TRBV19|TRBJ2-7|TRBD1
TGTGCCAGTAGTATGGCCGGGACAGCGTACTCCTACGAGCAGTACTTC
CASSMAGTAYSYEQYF
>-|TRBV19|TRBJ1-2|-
TGTGCCAGTAGTATCCCAGGAGGAAACTATGGCTACACCTTC
CASSIPGGNYGYTF
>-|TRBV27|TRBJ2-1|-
TGTGCCAGCAGCTCACTAGATTACAATGAGCAGTTCTTC
CASSSLDYNEQFF
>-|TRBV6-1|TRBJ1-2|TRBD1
TGTGCCAGCAGCGAACAGGGGGGCTATGGCTACACCTTC
CASSEQGGYGYTF
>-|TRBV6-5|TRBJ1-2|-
TGTGCCAGCAGGTATAGGTCAGGGTATGGCTACACCTTC
CASRYRSGYGYTF
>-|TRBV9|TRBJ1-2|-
TGTGCCAGCAGCGTAGCGGGGAGCCCCGGCTATGGCTACACCTTC
CASSVAGSPGYGYTF
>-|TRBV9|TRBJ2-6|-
TGTGCCAGCAGCGAAACAGGGTCCGGGGCCAACGTCCTGACTTTC
CASSETGSGANVLTF
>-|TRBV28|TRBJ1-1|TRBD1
TGTGCCAGCACCCTTTCCCAGGGGGTTAGCACTGAAGCTTTCTTT
CASTLSQGVSTEAFF
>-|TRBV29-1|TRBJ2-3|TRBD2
TGCAGCGTTGAAAGCGGGAGGTCAGATACGCAGTATTTT
CSVESGRSDTQYF
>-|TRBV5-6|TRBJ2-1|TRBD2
TGTGCCAGCAGCTCGATACAAACGGGGGGACCGAACAATGAGCAGTTCTTC
CASSSIQTGGPNNEQFF